This entry features one T cell receptor (beta chain) sequence. The antigen is undetermined. The junction differs from germline at one of its ends, possibly a read error. The input was 400 to 500 ng total RNA; TCR beta cDNA was made from it with a constant-region primer. Researchers made the TCR beta libraries by running three nested multiplex PCR rounds with slightly modified ARM-PCR. Primers for the first two PCR rounds were TRBV1-TRBV30 forward primers and a C-beta reverse primer (around 10 cycles per round). Using its own MiXCR run on the multiplex PCR reads, TCRdb lists one record per CDR3 protein. Of approximately 300,000 distinct CDR3 sequences in the sample, roughly 60% were seen once. Looked up from germline, CDR1 is SEHNR and CDR2 is FQNEAQ (reference sequence). CDR3 size: 13 residues. The authors took blood RNA from unsorted whole blood and also extracted germline DNA. This entry is derived from a study of tumor-infiltrating lymphocytes in primary liver carcinoma. General study results and limits: Researchers found tumor-adjacent and tumor-blood pairs overlapped less than tumor region pairs.

This clonotype was sampled from a man aged 40-50 years with primary liver carcinoma and hepatitis B virus infection. Sequenced: peripheral blood. The rearrangement uses TRBV7-9 and TRBJ1-5; D is uncertain. CDR3 sequence (DNA): TGTGCCAGCAACTTAAACAGCAATCAGCCCCAGCATTTT. This sequence encodes CASNLNSNQPQHF. The entire variable domain, with the rest obtained from reference TRBV7-9 and TRBJ1-5, is as follows: DTGVSQNPRHKITKRGQNVTFRCDPISEHNRLYWYRQTLGQGPEFLTYFQNEAQLEKSRLLSDRFSAERPKGSFSTLEIQRTEQGDSAMYLCASNLNSNQPQHFGDGTRLSIL.